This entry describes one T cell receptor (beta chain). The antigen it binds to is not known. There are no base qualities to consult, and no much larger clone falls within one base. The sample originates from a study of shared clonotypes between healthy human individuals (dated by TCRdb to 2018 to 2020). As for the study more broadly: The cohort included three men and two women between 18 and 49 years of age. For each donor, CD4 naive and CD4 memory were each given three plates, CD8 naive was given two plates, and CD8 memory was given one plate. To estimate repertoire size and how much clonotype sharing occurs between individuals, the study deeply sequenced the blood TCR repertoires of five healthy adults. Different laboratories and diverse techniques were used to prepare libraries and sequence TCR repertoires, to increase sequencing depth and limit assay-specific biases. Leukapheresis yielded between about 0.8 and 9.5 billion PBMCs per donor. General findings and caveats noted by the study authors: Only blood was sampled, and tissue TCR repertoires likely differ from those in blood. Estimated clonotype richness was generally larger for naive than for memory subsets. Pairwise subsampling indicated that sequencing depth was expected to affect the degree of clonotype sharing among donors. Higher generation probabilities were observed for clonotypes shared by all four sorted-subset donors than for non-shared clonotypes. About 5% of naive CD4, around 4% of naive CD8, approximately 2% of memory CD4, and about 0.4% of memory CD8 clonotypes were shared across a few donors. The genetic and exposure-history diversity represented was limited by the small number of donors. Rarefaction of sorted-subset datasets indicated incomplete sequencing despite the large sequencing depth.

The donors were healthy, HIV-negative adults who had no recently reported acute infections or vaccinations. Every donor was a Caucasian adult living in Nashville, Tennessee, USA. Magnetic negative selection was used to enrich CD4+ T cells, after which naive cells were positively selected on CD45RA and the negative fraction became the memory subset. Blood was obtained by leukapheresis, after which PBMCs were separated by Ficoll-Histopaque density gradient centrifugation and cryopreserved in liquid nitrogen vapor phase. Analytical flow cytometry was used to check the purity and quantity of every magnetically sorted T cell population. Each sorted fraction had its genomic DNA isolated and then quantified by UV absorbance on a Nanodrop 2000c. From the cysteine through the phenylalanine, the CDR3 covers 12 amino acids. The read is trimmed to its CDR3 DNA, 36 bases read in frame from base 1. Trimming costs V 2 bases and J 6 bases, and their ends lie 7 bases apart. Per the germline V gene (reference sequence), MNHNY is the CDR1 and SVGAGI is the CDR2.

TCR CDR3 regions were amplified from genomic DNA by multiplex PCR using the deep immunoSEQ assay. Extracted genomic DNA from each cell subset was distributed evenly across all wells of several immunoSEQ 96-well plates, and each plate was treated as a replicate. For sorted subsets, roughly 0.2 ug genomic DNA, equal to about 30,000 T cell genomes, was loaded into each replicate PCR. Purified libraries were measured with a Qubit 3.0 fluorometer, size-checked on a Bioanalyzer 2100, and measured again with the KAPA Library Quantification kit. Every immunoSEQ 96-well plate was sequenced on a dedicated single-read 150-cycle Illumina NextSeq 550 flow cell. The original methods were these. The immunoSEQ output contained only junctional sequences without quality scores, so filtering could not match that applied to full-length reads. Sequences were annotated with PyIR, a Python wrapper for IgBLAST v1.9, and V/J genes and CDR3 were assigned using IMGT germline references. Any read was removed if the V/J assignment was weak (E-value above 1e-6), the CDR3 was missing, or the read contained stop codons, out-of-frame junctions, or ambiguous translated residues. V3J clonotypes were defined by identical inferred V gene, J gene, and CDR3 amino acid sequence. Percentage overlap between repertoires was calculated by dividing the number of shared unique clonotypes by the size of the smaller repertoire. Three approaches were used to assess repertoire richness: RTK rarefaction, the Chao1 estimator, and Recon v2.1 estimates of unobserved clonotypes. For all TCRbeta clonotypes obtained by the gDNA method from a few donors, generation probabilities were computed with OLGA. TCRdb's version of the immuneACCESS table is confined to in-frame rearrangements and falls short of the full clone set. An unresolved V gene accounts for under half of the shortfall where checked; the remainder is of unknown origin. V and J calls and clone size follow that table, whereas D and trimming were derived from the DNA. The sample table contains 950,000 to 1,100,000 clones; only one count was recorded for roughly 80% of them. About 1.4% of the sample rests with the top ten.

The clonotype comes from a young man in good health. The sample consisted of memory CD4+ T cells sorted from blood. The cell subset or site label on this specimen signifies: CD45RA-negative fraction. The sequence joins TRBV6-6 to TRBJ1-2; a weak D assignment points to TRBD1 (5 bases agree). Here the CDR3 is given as CASSYRGDGYTF. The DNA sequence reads TGTGCCAGCAGTTACCGGGGGGATGGCTACACCTTC.